This T cell receptor beta chain comes out of a study of cytomegalovirus exposure and HLA in healthy donors. Study in general: The Caucasian-associated ancestry cluster contained 81% of the roughly 400 genotyped donors. Study findings and constraints: TCR beta V segments were, for the most part, productive about 87% or about 30% of the time in an earlier analysis. Several V segments, TRBV6-2 and TRBV6-3 among them, could not be told apart and were dropped. Reportedly, fewer N-insertions than the roughly 690-donor mean appeared in an Asian-associated ancestry cluster in a later analysis.

A word on this clone: Its antigen is unknown.

Germline trimming cut 5 bases from V and 10 bases from J; bases unmatched to any gene: 14. The CDR3 spans 15 residues. The V gene's germline CDR1 is MNHEY and CDR2 SVGAGI. PCR involved 60 Vbeta and 13 Jbeta primers. TCRdb's table, derived via immunoSEQ multiplex PCR, lists solely in-frame clones and lacks some. The sample shows approximately 170,000 clones, less than 85% of them seen only once. The chain couples TRBV6-5 to TRBJ2-1; TRBD2 aligns across 7 bases. Sequencing was carried out using PBMCs. The sequence was collected from a man younger than 40 in good health and CMV-seropositive. The CDR3 protein is CASSTRRLAGGEQFF. CDR3 bases: TGTGCCAGCAGTACCAGGCGCCTAGCCGGGGGGGAGCAGTTCTTC.